The 2 T cell receptor beta chains below all came from one sample that was sequenced in a study of shared T cell receptors in the human thymus (dated by TCRdb to the early 2020s). Library construction relied on the immunoSEQ multiplex PCR assay. TCRdb's version of the immuneACCESS table is confined to in-frame rearrangements and falls short of the full clone set. An unresolved V gene accounts for under half of the shortfall where checked; the remainder is of unknown origin. This sample is represented by hundreds of thousands of clones; 70% to 90% of them were singletons. Around 0.0094% of the sample belongs to the ten largest clones. These data were also reused for a study on human thymus T cells.

Sequenced: thymocytes. These receptors were taken from a girl under three years old with a congenital heart defect. Donor details come from another sample of the same person, matched by shared clones.

The rearrangement uses TRBV14 and TRBJ1-1; D uncertain. In germline, CDR1 is SGHDN, CDR2 FVKESK. CDR3 length: 20 residues. Trimming shortened V by 1 base and J by 0 bases, and 24 bases separated the two germline ends. The CDR3 sequence is CASSQVKVWRRWVMNTEAFF. Written as DNA, the CDR3 is TGTGCCAGCAGCCAAGTAAAGGTTTGGCGCAGGTGGGTCATGAACACTGAAGCTTTCTTT.

This clone came up once. The chain recombines TRBV27 with TRBJ2-1, with TRBD1 matching over 9 bases. Germline V gene lookup returns CDR1 MNHEY and CDR2 SMNVEV (reference sequence). V was pared by 5 bases and J by 3 bases, with 2 bases of the junction left unmatched. CDR3 size: 14 residues. DNA for the CDR3: TGTGCCAGCAGTACGACAGGGGGCTACAATGAGCAGTTCTTC. Translating gives CASSTTGGYNEQFF.